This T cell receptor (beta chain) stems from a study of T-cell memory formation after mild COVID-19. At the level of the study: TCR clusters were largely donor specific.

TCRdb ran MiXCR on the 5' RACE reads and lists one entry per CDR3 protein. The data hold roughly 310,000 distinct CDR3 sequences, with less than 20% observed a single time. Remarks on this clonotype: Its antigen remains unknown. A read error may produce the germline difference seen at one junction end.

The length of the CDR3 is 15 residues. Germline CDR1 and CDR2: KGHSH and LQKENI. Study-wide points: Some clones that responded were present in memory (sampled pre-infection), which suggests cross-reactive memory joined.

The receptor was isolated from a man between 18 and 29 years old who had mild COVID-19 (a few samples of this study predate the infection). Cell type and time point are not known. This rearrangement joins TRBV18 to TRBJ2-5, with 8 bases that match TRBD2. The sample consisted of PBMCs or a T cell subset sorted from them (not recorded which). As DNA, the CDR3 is TGTGCCATCTCACCACCGGCGGGGGGCCAAGAGACCCAGTACTTC. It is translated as CAISPPAGGQETQYF.